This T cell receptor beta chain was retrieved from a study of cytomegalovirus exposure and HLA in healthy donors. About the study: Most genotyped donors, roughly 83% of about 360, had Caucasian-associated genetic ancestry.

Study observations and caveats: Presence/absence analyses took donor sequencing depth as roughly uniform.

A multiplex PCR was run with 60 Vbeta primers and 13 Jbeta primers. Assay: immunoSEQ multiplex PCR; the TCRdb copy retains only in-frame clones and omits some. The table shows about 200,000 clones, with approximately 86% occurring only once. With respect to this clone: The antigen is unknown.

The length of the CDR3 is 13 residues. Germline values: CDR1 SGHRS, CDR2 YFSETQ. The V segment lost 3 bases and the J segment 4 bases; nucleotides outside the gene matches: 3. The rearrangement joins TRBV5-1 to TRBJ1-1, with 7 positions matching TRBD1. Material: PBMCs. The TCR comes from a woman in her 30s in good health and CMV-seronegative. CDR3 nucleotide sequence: TGCGCCAGCAGCTGGGACAGAGTCACTGAAGCTTTCTTT. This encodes CASSWDRVTEAFF.